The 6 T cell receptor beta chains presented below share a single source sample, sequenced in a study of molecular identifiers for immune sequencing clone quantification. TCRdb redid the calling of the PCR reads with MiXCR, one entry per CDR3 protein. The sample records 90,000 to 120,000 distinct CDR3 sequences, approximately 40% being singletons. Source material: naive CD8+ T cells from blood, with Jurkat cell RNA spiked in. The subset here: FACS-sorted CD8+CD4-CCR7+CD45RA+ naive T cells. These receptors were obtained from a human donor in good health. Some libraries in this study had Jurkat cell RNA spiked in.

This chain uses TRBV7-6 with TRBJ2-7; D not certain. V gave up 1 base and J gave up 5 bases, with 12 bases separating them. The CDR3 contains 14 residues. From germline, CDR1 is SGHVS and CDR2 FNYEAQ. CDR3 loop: CASSLGRLGDEQYF. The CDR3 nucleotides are TGTGCCAGCAGCTTAGGTCGGTTAGGCGACGAGCAGTACTTC. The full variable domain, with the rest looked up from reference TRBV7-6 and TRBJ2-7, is GAGVSQSPRYKVTKRGQDVALRCDPISGHVSLYWYRQALGQGPEFLTYFNYEAQQDKSGLPNDRFSAERPEGSISTLTIQRTEQRDSAMYRCASSLGRLGDEQYFGPGTRLTVT.

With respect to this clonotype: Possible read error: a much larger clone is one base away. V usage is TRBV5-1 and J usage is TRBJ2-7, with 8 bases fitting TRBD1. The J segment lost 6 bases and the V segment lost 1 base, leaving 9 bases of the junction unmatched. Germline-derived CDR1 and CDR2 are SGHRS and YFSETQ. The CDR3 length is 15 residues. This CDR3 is CASSLTQGAICEQYF. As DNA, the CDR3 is TGCGCCAGCAGCTTGACGCAGGGGGCTATCTGCGAGCAGTACTTC.

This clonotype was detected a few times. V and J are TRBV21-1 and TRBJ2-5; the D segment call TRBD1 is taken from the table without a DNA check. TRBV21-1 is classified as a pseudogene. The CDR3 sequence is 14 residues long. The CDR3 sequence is CASSKQGSQETQYF. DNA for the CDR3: TGTGCCAGCAGCAAACAGGGATCCCAAGAGACCCAGTACTTC.

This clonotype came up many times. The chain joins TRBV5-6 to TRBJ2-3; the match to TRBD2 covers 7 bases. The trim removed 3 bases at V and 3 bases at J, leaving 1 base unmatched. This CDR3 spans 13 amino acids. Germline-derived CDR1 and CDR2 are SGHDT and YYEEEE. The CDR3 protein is CASSWGGTDTQYF. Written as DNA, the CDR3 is TGTGCCAGCAGCTGGGGGGGGACAGATACGCAGTATTTT.

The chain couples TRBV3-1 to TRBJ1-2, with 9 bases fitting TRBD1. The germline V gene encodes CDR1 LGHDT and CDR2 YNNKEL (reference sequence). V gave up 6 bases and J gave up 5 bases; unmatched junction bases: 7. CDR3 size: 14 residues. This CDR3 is CASRPPGQGYGYTF. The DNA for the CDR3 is TGTGCCAGCAGACCTCCGGGACAGGGATATGGCTACACCTTC. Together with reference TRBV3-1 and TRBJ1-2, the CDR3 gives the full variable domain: DTAVSQTPKYLVTQMGNDKSIKCEQNLGHDTMYWYKQDSKKFLKIMFSYNNKELIINETVPNRFSPKSPDKAHLNLHINSLELGDSAVYFCASRPPGQGYGYTFGSGTRLTVV.

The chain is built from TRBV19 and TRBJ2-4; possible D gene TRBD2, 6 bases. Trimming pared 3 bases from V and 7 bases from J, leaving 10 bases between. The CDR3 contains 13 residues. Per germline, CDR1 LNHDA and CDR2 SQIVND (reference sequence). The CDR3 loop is CASSIGSLNIQYF. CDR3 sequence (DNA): TGTGCCAGTAGTATCGGGAGTTTGAACATTCAGTACTTC.